Listed below are T cell receptor beta chains from one sample, sequenced in a study of PD-1 blockade in classical Hodgkin lymphoma. Some clones are missing from TCRdb's copy, which holds only in-frame ones; the method was immunoSEQ multiplex PCR. The sample contains around 60,000 clones, roughly nine tenths of which appear only once. Sequenced here: peripheral blood mononuclear cells (PBMCs), sampled before the fourth cycle of nivolumab. These receptors were collected from a human donor with classical Hodgkin lymphoma. Each CDR3 is given with its conserved first and last residue. Fields, in order: clone size, D gene, V gene, J gene, CDR3 DNA, CDR3 protein. The D gene is left open where the match is weak. Clone sizes are given selectively: once, few, many, or a class where the clone is expanded.

>-|-|TRBV29-1|TRBJ2-3
TGCAGCGTTGTGGGAGGCAGCAGCACAGATACGCAGTATTTT
CSVVGGSSTDTQYF
>-|-|TRBV15|TRBJ1-2
TGTGCCACCAGCAGAGATTTTATAGCTAACTATGGCTACACCTTC
CATSRDFIANYGYTF
>few|-|TRBV18|TRBJ1-3
TGTGCCAGCTCACCAGGATCCTCTGGAAACACCATATATTTT
CASSPGSSGNTIYF
>-|TRBD2|TRBV7-2|TRBJ2-7
TGTGCCAGCACCCCAGGGAGCGGGGGGGGCATCTACGAGCAGTACTTC
CASTPGSGGGIYEQYF
>-|-|TRBV6-4|TRBJ1-2
TGTGCCAGCAGTGGTGTGGGGGGCTATGGCTACACCTTC
CASSGVGGYGYTF
>-|-|TRBV27|TRBJ2-7
TGTGCCAGCAGTCCTTTGGGGGACATTACCTACGAGCAGTACTTC
CASSPLGDITYEQYF
>-|-|TRBV11-3|TRBJ2-2
TGTGCCAGCAGCACAACAGGGCCCGGGGAGCTGTTTTTT
CASSTTGPGELFF
>-|TRBD1|TRBV6-5|TRBJ1-2
TGTGCCAGCAGTTATCTTACAGGGGGAGGCTACACCTTC
CASSYLTGGGYTF
>once|-|TRBV29-1|TRBJ1-4
TGCAGCGTTGAATCGGGAAAACTGTTTTTT
CSVESGKLFF
>-|-|TRBV19|TRBJ2-1
TGTGCCAGTAGTATCTTTCTCGGTGAGCAGTTCTTC
CASSIFLGEQFF
>-|-|TRBV7-9|TRBJ2-7
TGTGCCAGCAGCCGCGATGGCGAGCAGTACTTC
CASSRDGEQYF
>-|-|TRBV7-7|TRBJ2-1
TGTGCTAGCAGCTTATTGGCGGGGCCATTCAATGAGCAGTTCTTC
CASSLLAGPFNEQFF
>-|TRBD2|TRBV4-1|TRBJ2-1
TGCGCCAGCAGCCAAGATGACGGGACTAGCGGGGGGAGTGACAATGAGCAGTTCTTC
CASSQDDGTSGGSDNEQFF
>few|-|TRBV5-1|TRBJ2-2
TGCGCCAGTCCCCTAGATACCGGGGAGCTGTTTTTT
CASPLDTGELFF
>-|-|TRBV5-1|TRBJ1-2
TGCGCCACCCATGGGGATCCTGGCTACTATGGCTACACCTTC
CATHGDPGYYGYTF
>-|-|TRBV5-5|TRBJ2-7
TGTGCCAGCAGCTTGGCAGCACAGCACTACGAGCAGTACTTC
CASSLAAQHYEQYF
>-|-|TRBV11-2|TRBJ2-6
TGTGCCAGCAGCTTAGACCCGGGGCGATCTGGGGCCAACGTCCTGACTTTC
CASSLDPGRSGANVLTF
>-|TRBD1|TRBV6-5|TRBJ2-7
TGTGCCAGCAGTTACTCGACAGGGGCCTACGAGCAGTACTTC
CASSYSTGAYEQYF
>once|TRBD1|TRBV7-6|TRBJ1-1
TGTGCCAGCAGCTCGAGGGACAGGGGGGCCACTGAAGCTTTCTTT
CASSSRDRGATEAFF
>-|-|TRBV7-9|TRBJ2-1
TGTGCCAGCAGCTTCTTCCGGGCAGGCAGGGATGATGAGCAGTTCTTC
CASSFFRAGRDDEQFF
>once|-|TRBV27|TRBJ2-7
TGTGCCAGCAGTTTTGCTTCAGACAGCCCTACCTACGAGCAGTACTTC
CASSFASDSPTYEQYF
>-|-|TRBV18|TRBJ2-2
TGTGCCAGCTCACGCCAGGGGGGCTTCACCGGGGAGCTGTTTTTT
CASSRQGGFTGELFF
>-|TRBD2|TRBV5-1|TRBJ2-7
TGCGCCAGCAGCATCGACCCTAGCGGGGGCCTTCTTGCCTACGAGCAGTACTTC
CASSIDPSGGLLAYEQYF
>-|TRBD2|TRBV27|TRBJ2-5
TGTGCCAGCAGTTTATCGTGGGGACTAGTAGAGACCCAGTACTTC
CASSLSWGLVETQYF
>-|TRBD2|TRBV6-4|TRBJ2-3
TGTGCCAGCAGTGACTCCCCCGGGACTACCACAGATACGCAGTATTTT
CASSDSPGTTTDTQYF
>-|-|TRBV19|TRBJ2-6
TGTGCCAGTAGTATTGGAGAAGGAACCGCCAACGTCCTGACTTTC
CASSIGEGTANVLTF
>-|TRBD2|TRBV7-2|TRBJ2-2
TGTGCCAGCAGCCCTTCCGGGACTAGCGGGGGGAGGGCCGGGGAGCTGTTTTTT
CASSPSGTSGGRAGELFF
>-|TRBD2|TRBV30|TRBJ2-7
TGTGCCTGGGACCTGGGGGGGGACTACTACGAGCAGTACTTC
CAWDLGGDYYEQYF
>-|-|TRBV5-1|TRBJ1-4
TGCGCCAGCAGCTTGACAGTTGCAACTAATGAAAAACTGTTTTTT
CASSLTVATNEKLFF
>-|-|TRBV10-2|TRBJ1-5
TGCGCCAGCAGCCCCGGGAGGGAACAGCCCCAGCATTTT
CASSPGREQPQHF
>-|-|TRBV27|TRBJ1-1
TGTGCCAGCAGTTTATCAAGGGGGACTGAAGCTTTCTTT
CASSLSRGTEAFF
>-|-|TRBV5-1|TRBJ2-1
TGCGCCAGCAGCTGGACAGAGAACAATGAGCAGTTCTTC
CASSWTENNEQFF
>-|TRBD2|TRBV7-8|TRBJ2-5
TGTGCCAGCAGCTCAGAAAGCCGGCTAGCGGGGGGGCTTCAAGAGACCCAGTACTTC
CASSSESRLAGGLQETQYF
>-|-|TRBV28|TRBJ2-7
TGTGCCAGCAGTTTCTCCGGGGAACTCTACGAGCAGTACTTC
CASSFSGELYEQYF
>-|TRBD2|TRBV4-1|TRBJ2-1
TGCGCCAGCAGCCAAGAATCTAGCGGGGGTTCCTACAATGAGCAGTTCTTC
CASSQESSGGSYNEQFF
>-|-|TRBV18|TRBJ2-5
TGTGCCAGCTCACCAGACCAAGAGACCCAGTACTTC
CASSPDQETQYF
>-|-|TRBV6-6|TRBJ2-1
TGTGCCAGCACTCTCGACACGGACTATTACAATGAGCAGTTCTTC
CASTLDTDYYNEQFF